This TCR beta chain was profiled in a study of blood T cell repertoires in COVID-19. The ends lost 7 bases at V and 8 bases at J; junction bases unmatched: 9. Per the germline V gene, CDR1 is SQVTM and CDR2 is ANQGSEA. The CDR3 has 13 amino acids. Using immunoSEQ multiplex PCR, the repertoire was profiled, and TCRdb retains in-frame clones only, with some absent. The sample records 68,000 or so clones, over 75% being singletons. The sequenced material came from peripheral blood. The J gene is TRBJ2-2, the V gene TRBV29-1, with 8 bases aligning to TRBD1. The sequence was obtained from a man aged 35 to 55 with COVID-19, enrolled during active disease. CDR3 protein: CSGADRGGGELFF. DNA of the CDR3: TGCAGCGGGGCCGACAGGGGCGGAGGGGAGCTGTTTTTT.